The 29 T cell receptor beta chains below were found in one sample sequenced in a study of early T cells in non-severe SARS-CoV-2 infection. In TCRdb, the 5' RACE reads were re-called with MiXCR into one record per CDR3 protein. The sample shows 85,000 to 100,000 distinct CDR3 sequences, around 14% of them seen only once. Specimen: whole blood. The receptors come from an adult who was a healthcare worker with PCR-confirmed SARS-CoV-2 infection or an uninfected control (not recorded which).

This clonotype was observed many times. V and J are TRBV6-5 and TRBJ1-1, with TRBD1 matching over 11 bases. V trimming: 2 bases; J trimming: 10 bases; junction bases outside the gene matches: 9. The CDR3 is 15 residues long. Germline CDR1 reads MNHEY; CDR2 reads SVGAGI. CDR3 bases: TGTGCCAGCAGTTACCCCCCTGGGACAGGGGGTGTAGCTTTCTTT. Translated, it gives CASSYPPGTGGVAFF.

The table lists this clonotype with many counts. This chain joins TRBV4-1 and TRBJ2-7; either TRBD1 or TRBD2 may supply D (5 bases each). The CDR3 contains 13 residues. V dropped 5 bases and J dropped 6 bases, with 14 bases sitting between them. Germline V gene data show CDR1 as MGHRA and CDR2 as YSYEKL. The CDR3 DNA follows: TGCGCCAGCAGCTACGGGGCTGCGAGCGAGCAGTACTTC. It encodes CASSYGAASEQYF.

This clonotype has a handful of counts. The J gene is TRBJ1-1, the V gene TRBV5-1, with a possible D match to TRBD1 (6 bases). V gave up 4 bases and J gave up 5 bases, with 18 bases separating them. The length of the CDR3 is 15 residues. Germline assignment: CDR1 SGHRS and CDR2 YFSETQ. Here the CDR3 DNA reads TGCGCCAGCAGCCCAACGGGGGGGGCGCGGACTGAAGCTTTCTTT. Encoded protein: CASSPTGGARTEAFF.

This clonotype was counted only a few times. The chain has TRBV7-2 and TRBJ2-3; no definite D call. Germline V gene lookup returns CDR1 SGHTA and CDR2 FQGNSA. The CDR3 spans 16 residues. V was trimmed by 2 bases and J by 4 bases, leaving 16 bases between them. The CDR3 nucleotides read TGTGCCAGCAGCTTAAGATTAACCGGAACAGCAGATACGCAGTATTTT. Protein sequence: CASSLRLTGTADTQYF.

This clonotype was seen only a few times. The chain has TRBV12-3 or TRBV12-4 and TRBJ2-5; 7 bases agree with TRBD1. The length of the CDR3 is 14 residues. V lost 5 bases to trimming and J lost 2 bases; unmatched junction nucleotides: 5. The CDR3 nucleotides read TGTGCCAGCAGTGGTCCAGGGGGACAAGAGACCCAGTACTTC. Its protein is CASSGPGGQETQYF.

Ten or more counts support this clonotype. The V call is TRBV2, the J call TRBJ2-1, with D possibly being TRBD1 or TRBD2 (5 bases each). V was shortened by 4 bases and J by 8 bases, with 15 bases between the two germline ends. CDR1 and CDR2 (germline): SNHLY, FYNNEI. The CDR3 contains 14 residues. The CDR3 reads CASSGGMTIDEQFF. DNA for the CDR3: TGTGCCAGCAGTGGGGGCATGACTATTGATGAGCAGTTCTTC. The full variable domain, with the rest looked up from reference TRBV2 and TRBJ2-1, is EPEVTQTPSHQVTQMGQEVILRCVPISNHLYFYWYRQILGQKVEFLVSFYNNEISEKSEIFDDQFSVERPDGSNFTLKIRSTKLEDSAMYFCASSGGMTIDEQFFGPGTRLTVL.

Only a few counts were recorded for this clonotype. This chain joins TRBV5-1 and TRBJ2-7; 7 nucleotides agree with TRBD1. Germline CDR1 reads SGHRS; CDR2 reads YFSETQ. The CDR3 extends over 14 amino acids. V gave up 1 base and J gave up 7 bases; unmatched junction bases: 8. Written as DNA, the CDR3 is TGCGCCAGCAGCTTGACTACAGGGGCTAGGGAGCAGTACTTC. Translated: CASSLTTGAREQYF.

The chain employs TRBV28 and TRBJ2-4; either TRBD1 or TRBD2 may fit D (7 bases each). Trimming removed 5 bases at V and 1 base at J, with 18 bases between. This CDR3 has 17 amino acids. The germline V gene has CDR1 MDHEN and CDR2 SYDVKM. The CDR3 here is CASSRYRGGVAKNIQYF. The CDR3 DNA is TGTGCCAGCAGTAGATACAGGGGAGGGGTGGCCAAAAACATTCAGTACTTC.

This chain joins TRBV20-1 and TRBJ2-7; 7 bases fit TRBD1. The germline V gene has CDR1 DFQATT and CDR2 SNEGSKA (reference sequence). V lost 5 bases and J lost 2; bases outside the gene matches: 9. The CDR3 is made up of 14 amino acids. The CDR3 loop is CSARRRDSPYEQYF. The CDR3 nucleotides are TGCAGTGCTCGCCGTCGGGACAGCCCCTACGAGCAGTACTTC.

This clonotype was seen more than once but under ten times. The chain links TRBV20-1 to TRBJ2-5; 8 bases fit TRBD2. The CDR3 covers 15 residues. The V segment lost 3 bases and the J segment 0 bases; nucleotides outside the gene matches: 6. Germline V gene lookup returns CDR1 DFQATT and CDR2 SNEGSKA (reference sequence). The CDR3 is CSASTGTSHQETQYF. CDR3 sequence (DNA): TGCAGTGCTAGCACCGGGACTAGTCACCAAGAGACCCAGTACTTC.

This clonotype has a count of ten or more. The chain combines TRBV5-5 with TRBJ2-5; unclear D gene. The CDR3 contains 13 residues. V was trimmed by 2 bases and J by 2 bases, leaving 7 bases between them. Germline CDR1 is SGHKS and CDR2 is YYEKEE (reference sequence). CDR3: CASSFPAQETQYF. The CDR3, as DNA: TGTGCCAGCAGCTTTCCAGCTCAAGAGACCCAGTACTTC.

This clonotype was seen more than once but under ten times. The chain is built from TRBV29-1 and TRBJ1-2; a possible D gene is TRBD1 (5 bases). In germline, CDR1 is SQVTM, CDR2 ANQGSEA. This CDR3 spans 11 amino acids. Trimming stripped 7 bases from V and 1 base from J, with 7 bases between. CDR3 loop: CSGGSNYGYTF. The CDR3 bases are TGCAGCGGGGGGAGTAACTATGGCTACACCTTC.

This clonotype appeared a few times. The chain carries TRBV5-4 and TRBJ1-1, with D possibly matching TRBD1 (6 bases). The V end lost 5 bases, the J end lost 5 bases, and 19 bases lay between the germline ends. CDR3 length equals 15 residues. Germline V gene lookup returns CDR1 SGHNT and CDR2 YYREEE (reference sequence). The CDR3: CASRRGEGRGTEAFF. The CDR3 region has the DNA TGTGCCAGCAGAAGGGGGGAGGGAAGGGGTACTGAAGCTTTCTTT.

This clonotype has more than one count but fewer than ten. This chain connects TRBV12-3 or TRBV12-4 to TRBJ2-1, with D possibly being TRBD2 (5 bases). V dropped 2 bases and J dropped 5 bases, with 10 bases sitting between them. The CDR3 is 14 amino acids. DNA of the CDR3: TGTGCCAGCAGTTTACCCCCACTAGACAATGAGCAGTTCTTC. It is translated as CASSLPPLDNEQFF.

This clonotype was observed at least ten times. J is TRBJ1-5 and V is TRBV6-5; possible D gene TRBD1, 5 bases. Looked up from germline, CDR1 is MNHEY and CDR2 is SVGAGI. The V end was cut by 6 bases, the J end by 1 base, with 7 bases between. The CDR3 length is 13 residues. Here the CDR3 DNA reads TGTGCCAGCAGCCGGGACAGCAATCAGCCCCAGCATTTT. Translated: CASSRDSNQPQHF.

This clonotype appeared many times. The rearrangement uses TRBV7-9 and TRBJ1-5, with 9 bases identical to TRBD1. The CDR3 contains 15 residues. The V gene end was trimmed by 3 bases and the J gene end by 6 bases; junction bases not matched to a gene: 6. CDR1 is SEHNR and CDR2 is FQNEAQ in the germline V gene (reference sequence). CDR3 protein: CASSFGTGMTQPQHF. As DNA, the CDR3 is TGTGCCAGCAGCTTCGGGACAGGGATGACTCAGCCCCAGCATTTT.

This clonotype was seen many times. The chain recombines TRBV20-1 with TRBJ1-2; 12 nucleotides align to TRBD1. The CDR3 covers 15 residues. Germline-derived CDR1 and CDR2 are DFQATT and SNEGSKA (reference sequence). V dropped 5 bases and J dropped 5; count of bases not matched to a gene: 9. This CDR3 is CSARKGTGGAYGYTF. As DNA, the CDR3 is TGCAGTGCTCGAAAAGGGACAGGGGGCGCATATGGCTACACCTTC.

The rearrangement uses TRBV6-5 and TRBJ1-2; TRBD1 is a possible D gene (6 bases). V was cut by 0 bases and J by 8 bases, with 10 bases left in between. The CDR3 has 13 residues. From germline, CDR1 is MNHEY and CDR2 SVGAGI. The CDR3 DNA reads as TGTGCCAGCAGTTACTCTGGGGGCGACGGCTACACCTTC. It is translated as CASSYSGGDGYTF.

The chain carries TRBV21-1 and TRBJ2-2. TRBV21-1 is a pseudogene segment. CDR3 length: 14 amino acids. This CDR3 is CASSNGTDPGELFF. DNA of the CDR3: TGTGCCAGCAGCAATGGAACTGACCCCGGGGAGCTGTTTTTT.

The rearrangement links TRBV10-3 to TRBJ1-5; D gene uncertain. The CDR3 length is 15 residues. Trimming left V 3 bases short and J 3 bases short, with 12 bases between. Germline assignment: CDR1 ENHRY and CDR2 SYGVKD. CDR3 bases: TGTGCCATCAGTGACCAACGGGAGGCCAATCAGCCCCAGCATTTT. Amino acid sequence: CAISDQREANQPQHF.

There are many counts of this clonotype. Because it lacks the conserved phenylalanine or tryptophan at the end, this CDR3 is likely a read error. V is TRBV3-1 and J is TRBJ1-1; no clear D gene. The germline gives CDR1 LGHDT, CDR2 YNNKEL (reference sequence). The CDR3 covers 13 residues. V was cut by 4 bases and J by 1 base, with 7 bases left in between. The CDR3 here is CASSRTSNTEAFL. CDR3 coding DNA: TGTGCCAGCAGCCGGACCTCGAACACTGAAGCTTTCCTT.

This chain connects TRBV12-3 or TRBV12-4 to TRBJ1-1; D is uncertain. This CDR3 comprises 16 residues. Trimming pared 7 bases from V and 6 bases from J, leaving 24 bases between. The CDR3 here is CASTPTWATTYAEAFF. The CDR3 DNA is TGTGCCAGCACCCCTACGTGGGCTACGACCTACGCTGAAGCTTTCTTT.

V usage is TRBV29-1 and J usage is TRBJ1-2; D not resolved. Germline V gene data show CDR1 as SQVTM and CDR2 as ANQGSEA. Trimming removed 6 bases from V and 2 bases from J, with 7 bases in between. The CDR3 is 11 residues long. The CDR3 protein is CSVTVNYGYTF. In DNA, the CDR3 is TGCAGCGTCACAGTCAACTATGGCTACACCTTC.

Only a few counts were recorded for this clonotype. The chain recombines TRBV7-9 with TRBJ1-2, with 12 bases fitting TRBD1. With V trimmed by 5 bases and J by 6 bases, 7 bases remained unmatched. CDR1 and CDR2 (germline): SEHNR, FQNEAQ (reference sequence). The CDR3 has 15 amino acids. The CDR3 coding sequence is TGTGCCAGCAGCGCAGGGACAGGGGGCGGGGATGGCTACACCTTC. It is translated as CASSAGTGGGDGYTF. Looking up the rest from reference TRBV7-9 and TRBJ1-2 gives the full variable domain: DTGVSQNPRHKITKRGQNVTFRCDPISEHNRLYWYRQTLGQGPEFLTYFQNEAQLEKSRLLSDRFSAERPKGSFSTLEIQRTEQGDSAMYLCASSAGTGGGDGYTFGSGTRLTVV.

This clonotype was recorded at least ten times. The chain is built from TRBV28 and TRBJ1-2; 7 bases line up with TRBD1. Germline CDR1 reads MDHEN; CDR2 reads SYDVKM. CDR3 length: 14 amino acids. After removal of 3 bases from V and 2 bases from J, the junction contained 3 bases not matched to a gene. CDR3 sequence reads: CASSFGTDNYGYTF. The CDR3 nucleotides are TGTGCCAGCAGTTTCGGGACAGACAACTATGGCTACACCTTC.

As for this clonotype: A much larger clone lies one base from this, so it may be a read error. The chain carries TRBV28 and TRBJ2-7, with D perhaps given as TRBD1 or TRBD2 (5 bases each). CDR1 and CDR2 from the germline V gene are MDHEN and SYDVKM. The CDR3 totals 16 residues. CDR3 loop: CASSLFANGGPYEQHF. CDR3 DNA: TGTGCCAGCAGTTTATTTGCAAATGGGGGACCCTACGAGCAGCACTTC.

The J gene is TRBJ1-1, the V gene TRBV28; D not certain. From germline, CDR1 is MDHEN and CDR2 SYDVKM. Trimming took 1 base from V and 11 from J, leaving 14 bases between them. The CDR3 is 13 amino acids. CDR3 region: CASSLSEGLAAFF. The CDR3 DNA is TGTGCCAGCAGTTTATCGGAAGGTCTCGCGGCTTTCTTT.

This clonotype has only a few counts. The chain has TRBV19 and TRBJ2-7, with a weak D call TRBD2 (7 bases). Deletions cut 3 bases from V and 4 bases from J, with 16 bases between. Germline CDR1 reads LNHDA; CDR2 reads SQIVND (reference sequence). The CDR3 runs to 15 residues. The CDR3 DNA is TGTGCCAGTAGTATTGTTCGGGGGGCTCGGTACGAGCAGTACTTC. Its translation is CASSIVRGARYEQYF.

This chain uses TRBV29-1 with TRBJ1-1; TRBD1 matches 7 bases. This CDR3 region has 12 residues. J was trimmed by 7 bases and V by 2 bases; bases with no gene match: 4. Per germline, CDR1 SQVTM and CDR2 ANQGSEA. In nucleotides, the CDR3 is TGCAGCGTTGAAAGGGGACAGCATGAAGCTTTCTTT. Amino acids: CSVERGQHEAFF.